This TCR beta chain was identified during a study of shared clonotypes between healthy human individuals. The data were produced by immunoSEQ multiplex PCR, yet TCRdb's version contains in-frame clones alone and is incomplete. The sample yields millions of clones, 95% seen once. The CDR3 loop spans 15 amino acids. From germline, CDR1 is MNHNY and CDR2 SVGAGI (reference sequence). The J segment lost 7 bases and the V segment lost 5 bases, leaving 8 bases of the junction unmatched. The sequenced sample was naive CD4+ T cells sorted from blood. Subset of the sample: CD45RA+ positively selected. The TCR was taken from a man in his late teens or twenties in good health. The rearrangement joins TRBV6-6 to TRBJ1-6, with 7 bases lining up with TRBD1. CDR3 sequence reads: CASSPGDRQNSPLHF. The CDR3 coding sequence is TGTGCCAGCAGTCCGGGGGACAGACAAAATTCACCCCTCCACTTT.